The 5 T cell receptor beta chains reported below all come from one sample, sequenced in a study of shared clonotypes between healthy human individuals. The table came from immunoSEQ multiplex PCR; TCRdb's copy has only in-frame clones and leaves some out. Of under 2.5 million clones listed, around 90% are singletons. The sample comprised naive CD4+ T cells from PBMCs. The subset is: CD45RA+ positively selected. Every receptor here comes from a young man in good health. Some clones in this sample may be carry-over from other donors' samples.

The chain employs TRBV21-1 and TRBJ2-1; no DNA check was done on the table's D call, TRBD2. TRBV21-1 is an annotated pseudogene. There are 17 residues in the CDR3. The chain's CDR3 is CASPILAGGPFKNEQFF. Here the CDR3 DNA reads TGTGCCAGCCCGATCCTAGCGGGAGGGCCGTTTAAGAATGAGCAGTTCTTC.

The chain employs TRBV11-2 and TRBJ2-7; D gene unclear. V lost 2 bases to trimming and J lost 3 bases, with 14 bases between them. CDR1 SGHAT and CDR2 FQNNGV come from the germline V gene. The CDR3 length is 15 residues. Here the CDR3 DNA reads TGTGCCAGCAGCTTATTTACCGGGCGAAGCTACGAGCAGTACTTC. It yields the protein CASSLFTGRSYEQYF.

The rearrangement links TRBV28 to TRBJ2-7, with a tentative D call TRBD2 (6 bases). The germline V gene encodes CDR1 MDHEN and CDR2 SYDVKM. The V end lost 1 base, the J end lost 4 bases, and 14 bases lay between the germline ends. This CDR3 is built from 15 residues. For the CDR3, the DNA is TGTGCCAGCAGTTTATCTGGGCGGGGATTTTACGAGCAGTACTTC. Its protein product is CASSLSGRGFYEQYF.

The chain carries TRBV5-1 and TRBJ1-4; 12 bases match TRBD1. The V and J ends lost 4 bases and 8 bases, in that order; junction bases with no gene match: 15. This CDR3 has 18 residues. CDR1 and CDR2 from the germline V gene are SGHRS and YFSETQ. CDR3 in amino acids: CASSITGTGGGLSEKLFF. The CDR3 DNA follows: TGCGCCAGCAGCATAACCGGGACAGGGGGCGGTCTGAGCGAAAAACTGTTTTTT.

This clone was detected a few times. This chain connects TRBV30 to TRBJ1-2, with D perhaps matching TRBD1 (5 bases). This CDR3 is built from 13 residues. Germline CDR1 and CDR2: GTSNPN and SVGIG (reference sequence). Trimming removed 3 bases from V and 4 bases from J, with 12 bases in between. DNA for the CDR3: TGTGCCTGGAGCCCAGGGAGGGCCTATGGCTACACCTTC. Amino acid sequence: CAWSPGRAYGYTF. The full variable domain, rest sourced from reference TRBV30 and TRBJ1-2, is SQTIHQWPATLVQPVGSPLSLECTVEGTSNPNLYWYRQAAGRGLQLLFYSVGIGQISSEVPQNLSASRPQDRQFILSSKKLLLSDSGFYLCAWSPGRAYGYTFGSGTRLTVV.